The 24 T cell receptor beta chains listed next were all sequenced from one sample in a study of Graves' ophthalmopathy and Graves' hyperthyroidism. Transcripts of RNA were the source for amplifying TCR beta CDR3 regions. Second-round multiplex PCR followed a first-round RT-PCR using HTBI primers. MiXCR, applied by TCRdb to the multiplex PCR reads, yields one record per CDR3 protein. The repertoire has roughly 610,000 distinct CDR3 sequences, over 20% of them found once; the top ten carry more than 5.5%. Sequencing was carried out using peripheral blood. The receptors derive from a woman aged 18 to 35 with stable Graves' hyperthyroidism. Some clones in this sample may be carry-over from other donors' samples.

The V gene is TRBV3-1, the J gene TRBJ2-2, with a weak D call TRBD1 (5 bases). The V end lost 3 bases, the J end lost 3 bases, and 8 bases lay between the germline ends. CDR3 length equals 14 residues. Germline-derived CDR1 and CDR2 are LGHDT and YNNKEL (reference sequence). CDR3 sequence reads: CASSHRADTGELFF. Here the CDR3 DNA reads TGTGCCAGCAGCCACAGGGCTGACACCGGGGAGCTGTTTTTT.

This clonotype was recorded at least ten times. This likely comes from a read error, as the CDR3 has no conserved phenylalanine or tryptophan at its end. The chain uses TRBV12-3 or TRBV12-4 and TRBJ1-1; TRBD1 might be the D (6 bases). Trimming removed 6 bases at V and 4 bases at J, with 12 bases between. The CDR3 consists of 13 residues. The CDR3 loop reads CASSPDSSTEAFL. CDR3 in DNA: TGTGCCAGCAGCCCGGACAGCAGCACTGAAGCTTTCCTT.

The gene calls are TRBV29-1 and TRBJ1-1; TRBD1 is a possible D gene (5 bases). The ends were cut back, 4 bases at V and 2 bases at J, with 8 bases in the middle. Germline V CDR1 and CDR2: SQVTM, ANQGSEA. This CDR3 has 12 residues. The CDR3 DNA is TGCAGCGTTGGGGGCAGCAACACTGAAGCTTTCTTT. It codes for CSVGGSNTEAFF.

This clonotype was observed at least ten times. In DNA, the CDR3 is TGTGCCAGCAGCCCCGGGGACAGCCCCTTTGGGGATTCACCCCTCCACTTT. Translating gives CASSPGDSPFGDSPLHF. This chain uses TRBV14 with TRBJ1-6; 7 nucleotides match TRBD1. Looked up from germline, CDR1 is SGHDN and CDR2 is FVKESK. The CDR3 length is 17 residues. V trimming: 4 bases; J trimming: 8 bases; junction bases outside the gene matches: 14.

This clonotype was counted ten times or more. V usage is TRBV27 and J usage is TRBJ2-7, with a tentative D call TRBD1 (5 bases). The CDR3 runs to 15 residues. Trimming removed 4 bases from V and 1 base from J, with 14 bases in between. Germline lookup yields CDR1 MNHEY and CDR2 SMNVEV (reference sequence). CDR3 sequence (DNA): TGTGCCAGCAGTTCAGGGTCCCCTCCGTCCTACGAGCAGTACTTC. Its translation: CASSSGSPPSYEQYF.

This clonotype was observed a single time. The V gene is TRBV6-1, the J gene TRBJ2-5, with 7 positions matching TRBD1. Unmatched junction bases numbered 7, after V lost 5 bases and J lost 4 bases. Germline lookup yields CDR1 MNHNS and CDR2 SASEGT. This CDR3 has 14 amino acids. CDR3: CASSRDRAGETQYF. The CDR3, as DNA: TGTGCCAGCAGTCGAGACAGGGCCGGAGAGACCCAGTACTTC.

The rearrangement links TRBV6-1 to TRBJ2-7; D possibly matches TRBD1 or TRBD2 (5 bases each). The V and J ends lost 9 bases and 6 bases respectively, with 15 bases between them. Germline V CDR1 and CDR2: MNHNS, SASEGT. The CDR3 loop spans 12 amino acids. The CDR3 region has the DNA TGTGCCAGTCGGAGGTTTCAGGGCGAGCAGTACTTC. Translating it yields CASRRFQGEQYF.

This clonotype was seen a handful of times. This chain connects TRBV19 to TRBJ2-7; D possibly corresponds to TRBD2 (6 bases). Germline V lookup: CDR1 LNHDA, CDR2 SQIVND (reference sequence). Deletions cut 6 bases from V and 6 bases from J, with 24 bases between. The CDR3 runs 16 residues. DNA of the CDR3: TGTGCCAGTAGCAAGGGACCGGGACTCCTAGACTCCGAGCAGTACTTC. It is translated as CASSKGPGLLDSEQYF.

There are many counts of this clonotype. The V call is TRBV12-5, the J call TRBJ2-2; 7 nucleotides align to TRBD2. The length of the CDR3 is 14 residues. Germline V CDR1 and CDR2: LGHNT, FRNRAP. The J segment lost 5 bases and the V segment lost 7 bases, leaving 7 bases of the junction unmatched. The CDR3 is CASAAGLPTGELFF. As DNA, the CDR3 is TGTGCTAGTGCCGCGGGACTACCTACCGGGGAGCTGTTTTTT.

This clonotype was observed many times. The genes are TRBV12-3 or TRBV12-4 and TRBJ2-7; D gene uncertain. The CDR3 extends over 11 amino acids. V was trimmed by 3 bases and J by 7 bases, leaving 7 bases between them. The chain's CDR3 is CASSFMGEQYF. For the CDR3, the DNA is TGTGCCAGCAGTTTCATGGGGGAGCAGTACTTC.

Ten or more counts support this clonotype. The chain combines TRBV19 with TRBJ2-2; TRBD2 matches at 7 bases. The germline V gene has CDR1 LNHDA and CDR2 SQIVND (reference sequence). The CDR3 covers 15 residues. V trimming: 3 bases; J trimming: 2 bases; junction bases outside the gene matches: 3. The DNA of the CDR3 is TGTGCCAGTAGTATCGGGGGGAGTAACACCGGGGAGCTGTTTTTT. Encoded protein: CASSIGGSNTGELFF.

There are many counts of this clonotype. The V and J genes are TRBV6-1 and TRBJ1-1; D unresolved. This CDR3 spans 13 amino acids. The germline V gene has CDR1 MNHNS and CDR2 SASEGT. V shed 2 bases and J shed 1 base, with 5 bases lying between them. CDR3 coding DNA: TGTGCCAGCAGTGAAATTAAGAACACTGAAGCTTTCTTT. Amino acids: CASSEIKNTEAFF.

This clonotype has at least ten counts. The chain recombines TRBV28 with TRBJ1-2; a weak D match, TRBD1 (5 bases). The CDR3 loop spans 13 amino acids. CDR1 is MDHEN, CDR2 SYDVKM, per germline. V was pared by 3 bases and J by 6 bases, with 11 bases between. CDR3 sequence (DNA): TGTGCCAGCAGTTTCTCAGGGATGAATGGCTACACCTTC. This translates into CASSFSGMNGYTF.

At least ten counts were recorded for this clonotype. The rearrangement links TRBV7-2 to TRBJ1-1; D ambiguous. Germline V gives CDR1 SGHTA, CDR2 FQGNSA. Deletions cut 5 bases from V and 1 base from J, with 14 bases between. This CDR3 has 15 residues. The CDR3 protein is CASSPSYSPNTEAFF. The CDR3 nucleotides are TGTGCCAGCAGCCCCAGTTATAGTCCGAACACTGAAGCTTTCTTT.

This clonotype occurred many times. V usage is TRBV27 and J usage is TRBJ1-2; TRBD1 matches 7 bases. The CDR3 extends over 13 amino acids. V dropped 6 bases and J dropped 3; count of bases not matched to a gene: 4. Germline CDR1 and CDR2: MNHEY and SMNVEV (reference sequence). The CDR3 bases are TGTGCCAGCAGGAGGGGGACAGACTATGGCTACACCTTC. This sequence encodes CASRRGTDYGYTF.

The rearrangement uses TRBV6-1 and TRBJ1-1; possible D gene TRBD1, 5 bases. CDR3 size: 14 residues. V was cut by 3 bases and J by 1 base, with 9 bases left in between. Germline V gives CDR1 MNHNS, CDR2 SASEGT. The CDR3 DNA sequence: TGTGCCAGCAGTGAGTGGACACAGAACACTGAAGCTTTCTTT. It encodes CASSEWTQNTEAFF.

This clonotype was picked up many times. The chain couples TRBV30 to TRBJ2-5; 7 nucleotides align to TRBD1. The CDR3 totals 15 residues. Germline-derived CDR1 and CDR2 are GTSNPN and SVGIG (reference sequence). Unmatched junction bases numbered 10, after V lost 4 bases and J lost 2 bases. The CDR3 loop is CAWTKDRAFQETQYF. The CDR3 region has the DNA TGTGCCTGGACAAAAGACAGGGCCTTTCAAGAGACCCAGTACTTC. Looking up the rest from reference TRBV30 and TRBJ2-5 gives the full variable domain: SQTIHQWPATLVQPVGSPLSLECTVEGTSNPNLYWYRQAAGRGLQLLFYSVGIGQISSEVPQNLSASRPQDRQFILSSKKLLLSDSGFYLCAWTKDRAFQETQYFGPGTRLLVL.

The V gene is TRBV12-3 or TRBV12-4, the J gene TRBJ1-5; the D is unclear. V lost 4 bases, J lost 5 bases, and 15 bases lay in between. CDR3 length: 15 amino acids. The DNA for the CDR3 is TGTGCCAGCAGTTCTTCACCCGGAATTCATCAGCCCCAGCATTTT. This translates into CASSSSPGIHQPQHF.

This clonotype has a handful of counts. The chain combines TRBV20-1 with TRBJ1-1; TRBD1 aligns across 10 bases. The CDR3 spans 13 residues. The V and J ends lost 3 bases and 4 bases, in that order; junction bases with no gene match: 2. Germline V gives CDR1 DFQATT, CDR2 SNEGSKA (reference sequence). CDR3 DNA sequence: TGCAGTGCTAGTGGGACAGGGGTCACTGAAGCTTTCTTT. It encodes CSASGTGVTEAFF.

This clonotype has ten or more counts. The chain has TRBV30 and TRBJ2-2, with D tentatively TRBD1 (6 bases). Germline V lookup: CDR1 GTSNPN, CDR2 SVGIG (reference sequence). V lost 7 bases and J lost 0, with 12 bases in between. There are 14 residues in the CDR3. The CDR3 nucleotides are TGTGCCTCCGGACAGCCTTCGAACACCGGGGAGCTGTTTTTT. This gives the protein CASGQPSNTGELFF.

The chain is built from TRBV6-1 and TRBJ2-7; D call uncertain. In germline, CDR1 is MNHNS, CDR2 SASEGT. The length of the CDR3 is 13 residues. V was shortened by 5 bases and J by 6 bases, with 14 bases between the two germline ends. CDR3 amino acids: CASSQVFGVEQYF. CDR3 coding DNA: TGTGCCAGCAGTCAAGTCTTTGGGGTCGAGCAGTACTTC.

This clonotype showed up just a few times. This chain's CDR3 is CASSQYPQGPPGHQPQHF. CDR3 in DNA: TGCGCCAGCAGCCAATACCCACAGGGCCCCCCGGGGCATCAGCCCCAGCATTTT. The rearrangement joins TRBV4-1 to TRBJ1-5, with D maybe TRBD1 (6 bases). The V end lost 2 bases, the J end lost 5 bases, and 22 bases lay between the germline ends. This CDR3 region has 18 residues. CDR1 is MGHRA and CDR2 is YSYEKL in the germline V gene.

The chain joins TRBV19 to TRBJ2-5, with D unclear. CDR1 and CDR2 (germline): LNHDA, SQIVND (reference sequence). The CDR3 extends over 11 amino acids. The germline V and J ends were trimmed by 4 bases and 5 bases, with 5 bases remaining between them. Here the CDR3 reads CASSSFETQYF. The CDR3 DNA follows: TGTGCCAGTAGTAGCTTTGAGACCCAGTACTTC.

This clonotype was recorded many times. V usage is TRBV11-1 and J usage is TRBJ1-1; D perhaps matches TRBD1 (6 bases). The V and J ends lost 4 bases and 0 bases respectively, with 15 bases between them. Looked up from germline, CDR1 is SGHAT and CDR2 is FQDESV (reference sequence). This CDR3 contains 16 residues. This CDR3 reads CASSWTTGTMNTEAFF. As DNA, the CDR3 is TGTGCCAGCAGCTGGACAACCGGGACAATGAACACTGAAGCTTTCTTT. The variable domain in full, completed from reference TRBV11-1 and TRBJ1-1, reads EAEVAQSPRYKITEKSQAVAFWCDPISGHATLYWYRQILGQGPELLVQFQDESVVDDSQLPKDRFSAERLKGVDSTLKIQPAELGDSAMYLCASSWTTGTMNTEAFFGQGTRLTVV.